This is a list of T cell receptor beta chains from one sample in a study of blood T cell repertoires in COVID-19. Repertoires were generated with immunoSEQ multiplex PCR, while TCRdb's copy carries only in-frame clones and drops some. Counted here are about 480,000 clones, approximately 90% occurring once; the ten biggest clones make up 8.3%. Sequencing was performed on PBMCs or T cells enriched from blood (not recorded which). The receptors here all came from an older woman who had recovered from COVID-19. Both conserved end residues are part of each CDR3. The order of the fields is V gene, D gene, J gene, clone size, CDR3 protein, CDR3 DNA. D genes are given only for firm matches. Clone size is given for some rows only: seen once, a few or many times, or a class if the clone is expanded.

TRBV24-1	TRBD1	TRBJ2-7	NA	CATSDLRTGGDEQYF	TGTGCCACCAGTGATCTAAGGACAGGGGGGGACGAGCAGTACTTC
TRBV4-1	NA	TRBJ1-2	NA	CASSQVAGNYGYTF	TGCGCCAGCAGCCAAGTAGCGGGGAACTATGGCTACACCTTC
TRBV5-8	TRBD1	TRBJ1-1	NA	CASSSGTVSEAFF	TGTGCCAGCAGCTCCGGGACAGTCTCTGAAGCTTTCTTT
TRBV29-1	NA	TRBJ1-6	NA	CSVEDHRSNNSPLHF	TGCAGCGTTGAAGACCACAGGAGCAATAATTCACCCCTCCACTTT
TRBV4-2	NA	TRBJ1-2	NA	CASSQGPATDNYGYTF	TGTGCCAGCAGCCAAGGTCCCGCGACAGATAACTATGGCTACACCTTC
TRBV4-1	NA	TRBJ1-4	NA	CASSPQGLGEKLFF	TGCGCCAGCAGCCCTCAGGGCCTCGGTGAAAAACTGTTTTTT
TRBV7-2	TRBD1	TRBJ1-6	NA	CASSLGQALAGSPLHF	TGTGCCAGCAGCCTAGGACAGGCCCTAGCTGGCTCACCCCTCCACTTT
TRBV21-1	NA	TRBJ1-2	NA	CASSRTGEGYGYTF	TGTGCCAGCAGCAGGACAGGGGAGGGCTATGGCTACACCTTC
TRBV4-2	NA	TRBJ2-6	NA	CASSQDPGASANVLTF	TGTGCCAGCAGCCAAGATCCTGGGGCCTCTGCCAACGTCCTGACTTTC
TRBV13	TRBD2	TRBJ2-3	NA	CASSSGLGTDTQYF	TGTGCCAGCAGCTCCGGACTAGGCACAGATACGCAGTATTTT
TRBV4-1	TRBD1	TRBJ1-4	few	CASSQDLAGGEKLFF	TGCGCCAGCAGCCAAGATTTGGCAGGGGGAGAAAAACTGTTTTTT
TRBV5-4	NA	TRBJ1-4	once	CASSLVGGAATNEKLFF	TGTGCCAGCAGCTTGGTAGGGGGGGCCGCAACTAATGAAAAACTGTTTTTT
TRBV19	NA	TRBJ1-5	NA	CASAVEENQPQHF	TGTGCCAGTGCTGTAGAGGAGAATCAGCCCCAGCATTTT
TRBV6-5	TRBD2	TRBJ2-4	NA	CASSYGGVAKNIQYF	TGTGCCAGCAGTTACGGGGGGGTAGCCAAAAACATTCAGTACTTC
TRBV29-1	NA	TRBJ1-4	NA	CSVEDRGAADEKLFF	TGCAGCGTTGAAGATCGGGGGGCTGCAGATGAAAAACTGTTTTTT
TRBV12-3/TRBV12-4	NA	TRBJ1-1	NA	CASSLLMNTEAFF	TGTGCCAGCAGCCTATTAATGAACACTGAAGCTTTCTTT
TRBV6-5	NA	TRBJ1-1	few	CASSYSHRGRDTEAFF	TGTGCCAGCAGTTACTCCCACCGTGGTCGCGACACTGAAGCTTTCTTT
TRBV3-1/TRBV3-2	NA	TRBJ1-4	once	CASSQGGSNEKLFF	TGTGCCAGCAGCCAAGGGGGCTCTAATGAAAAACTGTTTTTT
TRBV18	NA	TRBJ1-4	NA	CASSPGAGNEKLFF	TGTGCCAGCTCACCGGGGGCCGGTAATGAAAAACTGTTTTTT
TRBV13	NA	TRBJ2-1	once	CASSLGRDPRGYNEQFF	TGTGCCAGCAGCTTAGGAAGAGACCCAAGGGGGTACAATGAGCAGTTCTTC
TRBV24-1	NA	TRBJ2-1	NA	CATSVSYRDEQFF	TGTGCCACCAGTGTGTCCTATCGGGATGAGCAGTTCTTC
TRBV5-1	NA	TRBJ1-3	NA	CASGLEGPIYF	TGCGCCAGCGGTCTGGAGGGGCCCATATATTTT
TRBV11-3	TRBD1	TRBJ2-3	NA	CASSPGQSIADTQYF	TGTGCCAGCAGCCCGGGACAGAGTATCGCAGATACGCAGTATTTT
TRBV14	NA	TRBJ2-5	once	CASSQDSSPGETQYF	TGTGCCAGCAGCCAAGATTCTTCCCCAGGGGAAACCCAGTACTTC
TRBV13	NA	TRBJ1-6	NA	CASSLVAGSSYNSPLHF	TGTGCCAGCAGCTTAGTGGCAGGCAGCTCCTATAATTCACCCCTCCACTTT
TRBV12-5	NA	TRBJ2-7	NA	CASGLLYEQYF	TGTGCTAGTGGTTTACTCTACGAGCAGTACTTC
TRBV2	NA	TRBJ2-5	NA	CASRGRETQYF	TGTGCCAGCCGGGGGAGGGAGACCCAGTACTTC
TRBV5-4	NA	TRBJ2-3	NA	CASSLAGGAGTQYF	TGTGCCAGCAGCTTGGCTGGAGGGGCGGGTACGCAGTATTTT
TRBV9	NA	TRBJ2-5	NA	CASSPRSGTPYQETQYF	TGTGCCAGCAGCCCTCGATCCGGGACACCGTACCAAGAGACCCAGTACTTC
TRBV5-1	TRBD1	TRBJ1-6	NA	CASSPRQGLGNSPLHF	TGCGCCAGCAGCCCAAGACAGGGTCTGGGGAATTCACCCCTCCACTTT
TRBV7-2	NA	TRBJ1-2	few	CASSLGQNYGYTF	TGTGCCAGCAGCTTAGGGCAGAACTATGGCTACACCTTC
TRBV12-3/TRBV12-4	NA	TRBJ1-6	NA	CASSRPNLILHF	TGTGCCAGCAGCAGGCCCAATTTAATCCTCCACTTT
TRBV7-9	NA	TRBJ2-2	few	CASSSRDWDTGELFF	TGTGCCAGCAGCTCACGGGACTGGGACACCGGGGAGCTGTTTTTT
TRBV2	NA	TRBJ1-2	NA	CASSPDRFNGYTF	TGTGCCAGCAGCCCTGACAGGTTCAATGGCTACACCTTC
TRBV10-2	TRBD1	TRBJ2-1	NA	CASSDRDREDEQFF	TGCGCCAGCAGTGATAGGGACAGGGAAGATGAGCAGTTCTTC
TRBV14	NA	TRBJ1-5	NA	CASSRGGSSNQPQHF	TGTGCCAGCAGCCGGGGGGGCAGCAGCAATCAGCCCCAGCATTTT
TRBV4-2	NA	TRBJ1-2	once	CASSQDSGFYGYTF	TGTGCCAGCAGCCAAGACTCAGGGTTCTATGGCTACACCTTC
TRBV20-1	NA	TRBJ1-1	NA	CSANPAIEAFF	TGCAGTGCTAACCCAGCGATTGAAGCTTTCTTT
TRBV3-1/TRBV3-2	TRBD2	TRBJ2-7	few	CASSHLGLAAYEQYF	TGTGCCAGCAGCCACCTGGGACTAGCGGCCTACGAGCAGTACTTC
TRBV10-2	TRBD2	TRBJ2-7	NA	CASSEGLAGVEQYF	TGCGCCAGCAGTGAAGGGCTAGCGGGGGTCGAGCAGTACTTC
TRBV21-1	NA	TRBJ1-3	NA	CASSKARSHSGNTIYF	TGTGCCAGCAGCAAAGCCAGGTCCCACTCTGGAAACACCATATATTTT
TRBV6-5	NA	TRBJ1-5	once	CATGYNALGNQPQHF	TGTGCCACGGGGTACAACGCCTTGGGCAATCAGCCCCAGCATTTT
TRBV18	TRBD1	TRBJ1-6	NA	CASSRYQGADSPLHF	TGTGCCAGCTCACGATATCAGGGGGCTGACTCACCCCTCCACTTT
TRBV7-2	NA	TRBJ1-3	NA	CASSLSGASGNTIYF	TGTGCCAGCAGCTTAAGTGGGGCCTCTGGAAACACCATATATTTT
TRBV27	NA	TRBJ1-4	NA	CASTLPVGGEKLFF	TGTGCCAGCACTCTTCCGGTGGGGGGTGAAAAACTGTTTTTT
TRBV28	NA	TRBJ2-3	NA	CASGSSTDTQYF	TGTGCCAGCGGTAGCAGCACAGATACGCAGTATTTT